This T cell receptor beta chain was obtained from a study of blood T cells in healthy people across ages. Using a J-beta primer mix together with a sample-barcoded 5' primer, a second PCR was run for about 6 to 11 cycles. Samples each returned at least 2.5 million CDR3-containing paired-end reads. TCRdb used MiXCR to reprocess the 5' RACE reads, holding one entry per CDR3 protein. The sample shows over 600,000 distinct CDR3 sequences, less than 45% of them seen only once. Whole-study findings and limits: Naive T cell percentage and TCR beta diversity correlated strongly.

The V end was cut by 0 bases, the J end by 4 bases, with 16 bases between. Germline lookup yields CDR1 SGHRS and CDR2 YFSETQ. This CDR3 spans 17 amino acids. With respect to this clonotype: Its antigen is as yet unknown.

The J gene is TRBJ2-2, the V gene TRBV5-1, with TRBD2 as a possible D gene (6 bases). This TCR came from an elderly man in good health. Sequencing was performed on blood. The chain's CDR3 is CASSLAGWRGSTGELFF. The CDR3 DNA reads TGCGCCAGCAGCTTGGCCGGGTGGAGGGGCTCCACCGGGGAGCTGTTTTTT.